The source of this T cell receptor (beta chain) is a study of blood T cell repertoires in COVID-19. V lost 11 bases to trimming and J lost 3 bases; unmatched junction nucleotides: 9. Germline V gene lookup returns CDR1 WNHNN and CDR2 SYGVQD (reference sequence). There are 14 residues in the CDR3. Assay used: immunoSEQ multiplex PCR; TCRdb lists only in-frame clones, some missing. The data show over 250,000 clones, with about 91% seen just once and approximately 2.5% held by the top ten. The source of this sequence is a person between 18 and 35 years old with COVID-19, enrolled during active disease. Sequencing was carried out using peripheral blood. The gene calls are TRBV10-1 and TRBJ2-7; 11 bases are a match to TRBD2. The CDR3 sequence: CAVRSSGRFYEQYF. The CDR3 DNA reads TGCGCCGTAAGGTCTAGCGGGAGGTTCTACGAGCAGTACTTC.